This TCR beta chain was recovered during a study of blood T cell repertoires in COVID-19. Sequencing used immunoSEQ multiplex PCR; TCRdb keeps in-frame clones, though not all of them. The data hold about 140,000 clones, with 85% observed a single time. The germline gives CDR1 LNHNV, CDR2 YYDKDF (reference sequence). With 1 base removed from V and 0 bases from J, the gap between germline ends came to 25 bases. The CDR3 sequence is 21 residues long. The sample was peripheral blood. The genes are TRBV15 and TRBJ1-5; D gene unclear. This TCR came from a middle-aged man with acute or convalescent COVID-19. CDR3 DNA sequence: TGTGCCACCAGCAGAGTAACGGAGGGCTTCGGGGATATCTATAGCAATCAGCCCCAGCATTTT. This sequence encodes CATSRVTEGFGDIYSNQPQHF.